The clone carrying this T cell receptor (beta chain) was seen a single time. The data were obtained in a study of blood T cell repertoires in COVID-19. Looking at the study overall: Acute and convalescent COVID-19 samples came from the United States, Italy and Spain. The analysed material was cDNA or gDNA that came from T cells, B-cell-depleted T cells, or PBMCs.

Trimming took 3 bases from V and 7 from J; bases not matched to a gene: 17. In germline, CDR1 is ENHRY, CDR2 SYGVKD. This CDR3 comprises 18 residues. Original processing methods: It was from reference gene primer amplification that nucleated cell counts were estimated. TCRdb's copy holds only in-frame clones and misses some; the assay was immunoSEQ multiplex PCR. The V and J calls and clone size were taken over from that table, and D and trimming were inferred from the DNA. This table has around 160,000 clones, 75% to 85% appearing once. The genes are TRBV10-3 and TRBJ2-1; 8 nucleotides agree with TRBD2. Material: peripheral blood. The receptor was isolated from a man aged 55 to 69 with active or convalescent COVID-19. CDR3 in DNA: TGTGCCATCAGTGATCCCCTGGGACGAGCGGGAGAGGGGAATGAGCAGTTCTTC. It yields the protein CAISDPLGRAGEGNEQFF.